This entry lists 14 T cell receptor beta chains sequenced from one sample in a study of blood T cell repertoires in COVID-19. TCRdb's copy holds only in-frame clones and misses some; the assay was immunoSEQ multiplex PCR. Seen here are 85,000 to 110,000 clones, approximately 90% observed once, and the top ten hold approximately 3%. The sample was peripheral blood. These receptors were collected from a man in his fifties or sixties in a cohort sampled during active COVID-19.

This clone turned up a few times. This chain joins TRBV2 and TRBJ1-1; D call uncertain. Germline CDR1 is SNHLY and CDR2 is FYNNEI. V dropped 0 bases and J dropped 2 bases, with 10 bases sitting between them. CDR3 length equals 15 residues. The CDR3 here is CASSEAIVGNTEAFF. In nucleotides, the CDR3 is TGTGCCAGCAGTGAAGCCATAGTGGGCAACACTGAAGCTTTCTTT.

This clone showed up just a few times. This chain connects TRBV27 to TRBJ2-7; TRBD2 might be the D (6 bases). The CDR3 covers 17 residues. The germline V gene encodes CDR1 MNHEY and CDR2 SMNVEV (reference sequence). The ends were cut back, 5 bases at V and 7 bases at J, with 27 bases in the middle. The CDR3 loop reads CASSPDYLGRLRGEQYF. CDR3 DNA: TGTGCCAGCAGTCCGGACTACTTGGGCCGTTTACGCGGAGAGCAGTACTTC.

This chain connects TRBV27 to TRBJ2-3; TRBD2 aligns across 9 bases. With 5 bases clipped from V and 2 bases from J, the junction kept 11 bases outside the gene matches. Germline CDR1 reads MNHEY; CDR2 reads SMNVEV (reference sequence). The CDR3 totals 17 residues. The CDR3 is CASSPKTGTSFTDTQYF. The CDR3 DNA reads TGTGCCAGCAGTCCAAAAACCGGGACTAGCTTCACAGATACGCAGTATTTT.

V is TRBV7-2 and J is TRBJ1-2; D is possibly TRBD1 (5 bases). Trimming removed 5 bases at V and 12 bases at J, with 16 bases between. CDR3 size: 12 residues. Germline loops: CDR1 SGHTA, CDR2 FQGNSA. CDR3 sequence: CASSVWGRPDTF. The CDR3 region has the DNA TGTGCCAGCAGCGTGTGGGGCCGTCCGGACACCTTC. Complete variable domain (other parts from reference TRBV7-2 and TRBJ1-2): GAGVSQSPSNKVTEKGKDVELRCDPISGHTALYWYRQSLGQGLEFLIYFQGNSAPDKSGLPSDRFSAERTGGSVSTLTIQRTQQEDSAVYLCASSVWGRPDTFGSGTRLTVV.

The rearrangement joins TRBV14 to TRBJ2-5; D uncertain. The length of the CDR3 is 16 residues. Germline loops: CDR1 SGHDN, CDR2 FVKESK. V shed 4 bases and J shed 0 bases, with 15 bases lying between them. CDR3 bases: TGTGCCAGCAGCCGCCTTCGCGAGGCGTACCAAGAGACCCAGTACTTC. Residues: CASSRLREAYQETQYF.

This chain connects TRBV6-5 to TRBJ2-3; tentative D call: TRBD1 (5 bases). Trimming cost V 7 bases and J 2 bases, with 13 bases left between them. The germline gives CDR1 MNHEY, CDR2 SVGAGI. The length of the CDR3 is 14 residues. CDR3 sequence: CASIWGTNTDTQYF. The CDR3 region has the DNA TGTGCCAGCATATGGGGCACCAACACAGATACGCAGTATTTT.

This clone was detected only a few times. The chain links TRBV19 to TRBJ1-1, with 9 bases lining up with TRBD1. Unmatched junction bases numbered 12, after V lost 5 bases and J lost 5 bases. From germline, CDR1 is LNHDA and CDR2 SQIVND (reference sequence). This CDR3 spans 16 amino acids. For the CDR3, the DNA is TGTGCCAGTAGTGTACTACCGACAGGGGGTAGTACTGAAGCTTTCTTT. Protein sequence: CASSVLPTGGSTEAFF. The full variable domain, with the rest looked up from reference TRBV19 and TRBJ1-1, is DGGITQSPKYLFRKEGQNVTLSCEQNLNHDAMYWYRQDPGQGLRLIYYSQIVNDFQKGDIAEGYSVSREKKESFPLTVTSAQKNPTAFYLCASSVLPTGGSTEAFFGQGTRLTVV.

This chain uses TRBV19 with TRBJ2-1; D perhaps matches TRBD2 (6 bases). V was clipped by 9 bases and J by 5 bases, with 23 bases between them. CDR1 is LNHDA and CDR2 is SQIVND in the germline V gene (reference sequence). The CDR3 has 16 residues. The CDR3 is CASVLREAGRDNEQFF. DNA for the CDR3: TGTGCCAGCGTATTAAGGGAGGCAGGACGCGACAATGAGCAGTTCTTC.

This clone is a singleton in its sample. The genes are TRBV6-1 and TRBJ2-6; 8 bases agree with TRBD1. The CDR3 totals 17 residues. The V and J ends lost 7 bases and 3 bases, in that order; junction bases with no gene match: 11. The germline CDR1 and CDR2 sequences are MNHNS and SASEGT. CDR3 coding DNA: TGTGCCAGCATTGACAGGGGACGCGATGGTGGGGCCAACGTCCTGACTTTC. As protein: CASIDRGRDGGANVLTF.

The CDR3 protein is CASSEALLVGSRTYNSPLHF. CDR3 nucleotide sequence: TGTGCCAGCAGTGAAGCGCTTCTGGTCGGGTCTAGAACCTATAATTCACCCCTCCACTTT. This chain connects TRBV6-1 to TRBJ1-6; D is uncertain. Trimming pared 0 bases from V and 2 bases from J, leaving 20 bases between. Germline assignment: CDR1 MNHNS and CDR2 SASEGT. The CDR3 runs to 20 residues.

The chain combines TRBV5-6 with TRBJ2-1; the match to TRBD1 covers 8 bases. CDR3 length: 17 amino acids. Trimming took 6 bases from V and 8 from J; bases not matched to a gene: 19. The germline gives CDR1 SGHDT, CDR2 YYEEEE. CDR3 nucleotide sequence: TGTGCCAGCAACCCGGGACAGGAGACTCCCCTTGGGTATGAGCAGTTCTTC. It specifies CASNPGQETPLGYEQFF.

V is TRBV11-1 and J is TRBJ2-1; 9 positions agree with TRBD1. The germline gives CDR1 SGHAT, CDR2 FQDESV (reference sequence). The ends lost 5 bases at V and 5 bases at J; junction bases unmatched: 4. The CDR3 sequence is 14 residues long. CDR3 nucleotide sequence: TGTGCCAGCAGCCGGGACAGGGTAAACAATGAGCAGTTCTTC. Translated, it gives CASSRDRVNNEQFF.

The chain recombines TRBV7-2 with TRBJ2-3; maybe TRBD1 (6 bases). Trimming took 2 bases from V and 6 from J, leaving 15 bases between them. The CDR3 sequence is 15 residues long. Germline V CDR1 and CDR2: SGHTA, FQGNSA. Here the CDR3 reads CASSLSHRAYDTQYF. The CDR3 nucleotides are TGTGCCAGCAGCTTATCTCACAGGGCGTACGATACGCAGTATTTT.

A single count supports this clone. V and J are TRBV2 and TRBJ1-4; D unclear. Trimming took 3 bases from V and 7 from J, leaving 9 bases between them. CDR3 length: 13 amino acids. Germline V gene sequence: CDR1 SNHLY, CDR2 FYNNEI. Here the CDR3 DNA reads TGTGCCAGCAGTGAGGGGAGGGCTGAAAAACTGTTTTTT. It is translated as CASSEGRAEKLFF.